The 9 T cell receptor beta chains in this list originate from one sample, sequenced in a study of blood T cell repertoires in COVID-19. Measured with immunoSEQ multiplex PCR; TCRdb has only the in-frame clones, and not every one. The table records roughly 320,000 clones, around 90% of them present only once. Source material: peripheral blood. These receptor sequences come from a woman aged 45-65 years with COVID-19, enrolled during active disease.

The genes are TRBV21-1 and TRBJ2-7; TRBD2 is taken as the D call from the table, unchecked against the DNA. TRBV21-1 is given as a pseudogene. The CDR3 has 17 residues. The CDR3 loop is CASSKASPGTSWNEQYF. The CDR3 DNA sequence: TGTGCCAGCAGCAAAGCCTCCCCCGGGACTAGTTGGAACGAGCAGTACTTC.

This rearrangement joins TRBV20-1 to TRBJ2-7; D not certain. The V and J ends lost 5 bases and 0 bases respectively, with 5 bases between them. CDR3 length equals 11 residues. Germline V CDR1 and CDR2: DFQATT, SNEGSKA (reference sequence). The CDR3: CSAPHSYEQYF. The CDR3 DNA sequence: TGCAGTGCTCCCCACTCCTACGAGCAGTACTTC.

V usage is TRBV23-1 and J usage is TRBJ1-1, with 7 bases identical to TRBD1. TRBV23-1 qualifies as an ORF whose function is uncertain. Germline trimming cut 2 bases from V and 5 bases from J; bases unmatched to any gene: 5. CDR3 size: 14 residues. The CDR3 DNA reads TGCGCCAGCAGTCAACCACAGGGGAGTACTGAAGCTTTCTTT. Its translation is CASSQPQGSTEAFF.

Only a few counts were recorded for this clone. The rearrangement links TRBV5-4 to TRBJ1-2; D is perhaps TRBD1 (5 bases). Germline V CDR1 and CDR2: SGHNT, YYREEE (reference sequence). Trimming left V 1 base short and J 8 bases short, with 9 bases between. CDR3 length: 12 amino acids. CDR3 protein: CASSLWGDGYTF. In DNA, the CDR3 is TGTGCCAGCAGCTTGTGGGGGGACGGCTACACCTTC. The full variable domain, its missing parts supplied by reference TRBV5-4 and TRBJ1-2, is ETGVTQSPTHLIKTRGQQVTLRCSSQSGHNTVSWYQQALGQGPQFIFQYYREEENGRGNFPPRFSGLQFPNYSSELNVNALELDDSALYLCASSLWGDGYTFGSGTRLTVV.

This sequence joins TRBV20-1 and TRBJ2-7, with 12 bases fitting TRBD2. There are 15 residues in the CDR3. The V gene's germline CDR1 is DFQATT and CDR2 SNEGSKA (reference sequence). J lost 1 base, V lost 3 bases, and 4 bases had no gene match. CDR3 coding DNA: TGCAGTGCTAGTATTCTAGCGGGAGGGTCCTACGAGCAGTACTTC. Protein sequence: CSASILAGGSYEQYF.

The CDR3 loop reads CATSRDERQQFF. The CDR3, as DNA: TGTGCCACCAGCAGAGATGAGCGGCAACAGTTCTTC. The gene calls are TRBV15 and TRBJ2-1, with D tentatively TRBD2 (5 bases). This CDR3 spans 12 amino acids. Between the trimmed V and J ends, which lost 0 bases and 13 bases, there was a span of 10 bases. From germline, CDR1 is LNHNV and CDR2 YYDKDF (reference sequence).

J is TRBJ2-3 and V is TRBV5-4; weak D call: TRBD2 (6 bases). CDR1 and CDR2 (germline): SGHNT, YYREEE (reference sequence). The CDR3 contains 13 residues. V dropped 4 bases and J dropped 2 bases, with 8 bases sitting between them. CDR3 amino acids: CASSLDYTDTQYF. CDR3 sequence (DNA): TGTGCCAGCAGCCTGGACTACACAGATACGCAGTATTTT. Full variable domain (rest looked up from reference TRBV5-4 and TRBJ2-3): ETGVTQSPTHLIKTRGQQVTLRCSSQSGHNTVSWYQQALGQGPQFIFQYYREEENGRGNFPPRFSGLQFPNYSSELNVNALELDDSALYLCASSLDYTDTQYFGPGTRLTVL.

This clone was detected only once. J is TRBJ1-3 and V is TRBV30; no definite D call. The CDR3 consists of 14 residues. Germline CDR1 and CDR2: GTSNPN and SVGIG (reference sequence). V dropped 4 bases and J dropped 0 bases, with 10 bases sitting between them. The CDR3 nucleotides read TGTGCCTGGACGAGGGTAAACTCTGGAAACACCATATATTTT. This sequence encodes CAWTRVNSGNTIYF.

Notes on this clone: Other nucleotide sequences in the sample specify the same CDR3. The chain carries TRBV7-2 and TRBJ2-1; D is possibly TRBD1 (6 bases). V lost 1 base, J lost 4 bases, and 11 bases lay in between. Germline CDR1 reads SGHTA; CDR2 reads FQGNSA. The CDR3 extends over 15 amino acids. The CDR3 nucleotides read TGTGCCAGCAGCTTAGGGCAGGGGCTTTACAATGAGCAGTTCTTC. This translates into CASSLGQGLYNEQFF.